This T cell receptor beta chain was obtained from a study of T cell responses to AZD1222 COVID-19 vaccine. As regards this clone: Its antigen is still unknown. A junction boundary mismatches the germline segment, possibly from a read error.

Germline V lookup: CDR1 SGHTA, CDR2 FQGNSA. The CDR3 runs 14 residues. Notes on the study in general: Just five or six AZD1222 recipients were seropositive at baseline. Compared with day 0, the breadth and depth of the Spike-specific TCR repertoire rose significantly after two doses of AZD1222. Donor demographics were predominantly white British with a female majority; clonal diversity may be underestimated.

Pooling covered second doses at about 4 or about 12 weeks. Method: immunoSEQ multiplex PCR; TCRdb's copy keeps in-frame clones and lacks some. The data show about 54,000 clones, approximately 86% seen once. The chain carries TRBV7-2 and TRBJ2-7; tentative D call: TRBD1 (5 bases). The specimen comprised peripheral blood, sampled 28 days after the second AZD1222 dose. This TCR was recovered from an adult who received the AZD1222 COVID-19 vaccine. CDR3 DNA: TGTGCCAGCAGCTTAGGGAACAGGTTCCAGGACACCCGCTTC. Translated: CASSLGNRFQDTRF.